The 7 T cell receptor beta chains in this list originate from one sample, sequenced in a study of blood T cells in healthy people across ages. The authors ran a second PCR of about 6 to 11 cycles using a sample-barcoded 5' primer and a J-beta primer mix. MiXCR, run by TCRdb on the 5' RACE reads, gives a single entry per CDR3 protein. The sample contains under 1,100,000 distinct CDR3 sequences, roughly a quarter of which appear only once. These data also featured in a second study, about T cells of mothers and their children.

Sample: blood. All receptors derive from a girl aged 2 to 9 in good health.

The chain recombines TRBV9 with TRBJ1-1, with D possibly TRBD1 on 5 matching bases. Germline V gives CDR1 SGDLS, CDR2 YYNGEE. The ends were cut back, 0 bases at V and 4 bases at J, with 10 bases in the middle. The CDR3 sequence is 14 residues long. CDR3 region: CASSVDQGGTEAFF. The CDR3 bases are TGTGCCAGCAGCGTAGATCAGGGAGGCACTGAAGCTTTCTTT.

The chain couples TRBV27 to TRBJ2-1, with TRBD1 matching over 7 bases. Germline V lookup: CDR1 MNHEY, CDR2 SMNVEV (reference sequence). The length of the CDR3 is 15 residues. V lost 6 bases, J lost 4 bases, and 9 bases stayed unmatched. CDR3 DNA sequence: TGTGCCAGCAGCCTACCGGGACAGACATACAATGAGCAGTTCTTC. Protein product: CASSLPGQTYNEQFF.

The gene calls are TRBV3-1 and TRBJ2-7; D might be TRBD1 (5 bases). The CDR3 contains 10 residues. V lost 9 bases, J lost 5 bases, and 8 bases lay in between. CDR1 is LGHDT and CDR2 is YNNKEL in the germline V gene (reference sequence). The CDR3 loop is CARKGNEQYF. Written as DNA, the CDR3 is TGTGCCAGGAAGGGGAACGAGCAGTACTTC.

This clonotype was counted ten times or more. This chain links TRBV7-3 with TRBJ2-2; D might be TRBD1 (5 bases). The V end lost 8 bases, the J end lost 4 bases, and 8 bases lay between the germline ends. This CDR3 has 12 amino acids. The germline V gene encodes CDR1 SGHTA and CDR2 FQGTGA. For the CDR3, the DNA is TGTGCCAGCGGGCAGGGCACCGGGGAGCTGTTTTTT. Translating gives CASGQGTGELFF.

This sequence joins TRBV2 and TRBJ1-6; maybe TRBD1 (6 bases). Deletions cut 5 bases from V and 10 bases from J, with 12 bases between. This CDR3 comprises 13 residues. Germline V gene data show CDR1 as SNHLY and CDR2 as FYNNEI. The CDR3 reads CASSRDTFSPLHF. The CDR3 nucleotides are TGTGCCAGCAGTCGGGACACGTTCTCACCCCTCCACTTT.

The DNA for the CDR3 is TGTGCCAGCAGCCAAGTGGAAGCGGACGAGCAGTTCTTC. Residues: CASSQVEADEQFF. The rearrangement joins TRBV4-2 to TRBJ2-1; the D gene is possibly TRBD2 (5 bases). The CDR3 is 13 amino acids. Germline assignment: CDR1 LGHNA and CDR2 YNFKEQ. The V end lost 1 base, the J end lost 10 bases, and 11 bases lay between the germline ends.

The CDR3 nucleotides read TGCGCCAGCAGCACCGGATTAGCGGGAGAATCGGATACGCAGTATTTT. This gives the protein CASSTGLAGESDTQYF. J is TRBJ2-3 and V is TRBV5-1, with TRBD2 matching 9 bases. The J segment lost 6 bases and the V segment lost 4 bases, leaving 12 bases of the junction unmatched. CDR3 size: 16 residues. Germline V gene sequence: CDR1 SGHRS, CDR2 YFSETQ.